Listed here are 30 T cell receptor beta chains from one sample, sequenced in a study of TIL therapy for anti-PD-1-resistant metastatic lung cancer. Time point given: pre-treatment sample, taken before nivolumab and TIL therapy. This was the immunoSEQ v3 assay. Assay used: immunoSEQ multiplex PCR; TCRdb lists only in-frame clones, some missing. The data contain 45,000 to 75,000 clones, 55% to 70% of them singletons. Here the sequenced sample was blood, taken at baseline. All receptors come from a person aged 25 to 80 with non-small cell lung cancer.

The CDR3 loop is CASSIGLAGGNYNEQFF. CDR3 nucleotides: TGTGCCAGTAGTATCGGGCTAGCGGGAGGAAACTACAATGAGCAGTTCTTC. The rearrangement links TRBV19 to TRBJ2-1, with 11 positions matching TRBD2. Trimming took 3 bases from V and 3 from J; bases not matched to a gene: 7. This CDR3 has 17 residues. Germline V lookup: CDR1 LNHDA, CDR2 SQIVND (reference sequence).

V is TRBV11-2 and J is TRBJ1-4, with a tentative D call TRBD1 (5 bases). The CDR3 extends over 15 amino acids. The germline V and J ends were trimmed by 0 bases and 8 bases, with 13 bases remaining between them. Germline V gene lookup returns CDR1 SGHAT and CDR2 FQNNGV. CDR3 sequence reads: CASSLEVGGFEKLFF. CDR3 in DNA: TGTGCCAGCAGCTTAGAGGTCGGGGGGTTCGAAAAACTGTTTTTT.

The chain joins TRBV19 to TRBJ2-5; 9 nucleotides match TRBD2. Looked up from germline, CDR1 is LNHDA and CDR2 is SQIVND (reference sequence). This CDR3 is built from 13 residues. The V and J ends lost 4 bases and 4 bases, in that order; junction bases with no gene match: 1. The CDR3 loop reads CASSRAGGETQYF. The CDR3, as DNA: TGTGCCAGTAGTAGAGCGGGGGGAGAGACCCAGTACTTC.

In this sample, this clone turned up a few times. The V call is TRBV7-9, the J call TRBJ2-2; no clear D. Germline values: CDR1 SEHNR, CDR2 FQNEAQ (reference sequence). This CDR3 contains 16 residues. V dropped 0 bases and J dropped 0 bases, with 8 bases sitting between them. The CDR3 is CASSLARVSNTGELFF. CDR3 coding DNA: TGTGCCAGCAGCTTAGCGCGTGTTTCGAACACCGGGGAGCTGTTTTTT.

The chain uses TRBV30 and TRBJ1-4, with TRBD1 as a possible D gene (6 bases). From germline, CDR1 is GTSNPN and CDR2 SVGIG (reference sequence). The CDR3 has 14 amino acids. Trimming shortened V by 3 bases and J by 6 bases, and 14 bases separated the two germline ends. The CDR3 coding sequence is TGTGCCTGGAGATGGGCCGGGGGCGATGAAAAACTGTTTTTT. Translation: CAWRWAGGDEKLFF.

CDR3 residues: CASSPGIRRTPLNTEAFF. DNA for the CDR3: TGCGCCAGCAGCCCAGGGATTCGCCGGACACCGTTGAACACTGAAGCTTTCTTT. The rearrangement joins TRBV4-1 to TRBJ1-1; perhaps TRBD1 as D (5 bases). Trimming stripped 4 bases from V and 0 bases from J, with 21 bases between. The germline V gene has CDR1 MGHRA and CDR2 YSYEKL. The CDR3 has 18 residues.

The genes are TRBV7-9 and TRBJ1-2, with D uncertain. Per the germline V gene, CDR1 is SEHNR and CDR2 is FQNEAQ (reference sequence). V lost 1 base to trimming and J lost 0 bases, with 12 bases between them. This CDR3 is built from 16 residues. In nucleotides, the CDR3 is TGTGCCAGCAGCTTAGTAGGCAGTGAAGCTAACTATGGCTACACCTTC. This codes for CASSLVGSEANYGYTF.

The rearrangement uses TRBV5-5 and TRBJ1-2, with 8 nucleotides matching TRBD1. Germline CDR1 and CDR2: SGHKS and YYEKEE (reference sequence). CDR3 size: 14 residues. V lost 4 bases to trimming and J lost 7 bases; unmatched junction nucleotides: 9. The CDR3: CASSPDRGYSGYTF. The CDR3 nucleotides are TGTGCCAGCAGCCCCGACAGGGGTTATTCTGGCTACACCTTC. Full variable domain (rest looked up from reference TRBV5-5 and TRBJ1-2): DAGVTQSPTHLIKTRGQQVTLRCSPISGHKSVSWYQQVLGQGPQFIFQYYEKEERGRGNFPDRFSARQFPNYSSELNVNALLLGDSALYLCASSPDRGYSGYTFGSGTRLTVV.

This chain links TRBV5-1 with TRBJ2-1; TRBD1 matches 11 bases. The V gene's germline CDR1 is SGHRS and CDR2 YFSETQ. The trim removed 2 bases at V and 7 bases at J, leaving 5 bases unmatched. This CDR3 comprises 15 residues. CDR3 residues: CASSLIGTGGNEQFF. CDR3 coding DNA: TGCGCCAGCAGCTTAATTGGGACAGGGGGAAATGAGCAGTTCTTC.

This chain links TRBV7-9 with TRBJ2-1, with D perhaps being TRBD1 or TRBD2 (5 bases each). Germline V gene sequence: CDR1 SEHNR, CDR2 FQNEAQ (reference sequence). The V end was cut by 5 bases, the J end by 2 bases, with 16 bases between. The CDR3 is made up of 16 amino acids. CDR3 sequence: CASSPRDLKPYNEQFF. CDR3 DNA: TGTGCCAGCAGCCCCCGGGACCTAAAACCCTACAATGAGCAGTTCTTC. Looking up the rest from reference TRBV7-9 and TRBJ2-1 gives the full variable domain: DTGVSQNPRHKITKRGQNVTFRCDPISEHNRLYWYRQTLGQGPEFLTYFQNEAQLEKSRLLSDRFSAERPKGSFSTLEIQRTEQGDSAMYLCASSPRDLKPYNEQFFGPGTRLTVL.

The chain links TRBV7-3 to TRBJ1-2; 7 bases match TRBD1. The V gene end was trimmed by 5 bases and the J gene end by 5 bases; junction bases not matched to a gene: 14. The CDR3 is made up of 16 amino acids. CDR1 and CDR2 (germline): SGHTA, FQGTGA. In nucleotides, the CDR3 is TGTGCCAGCAGCCCAGGGGGAGACCGGCCTCTTTATGGCTACACCTTC. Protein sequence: CASSPGGDRPLYGYTF.

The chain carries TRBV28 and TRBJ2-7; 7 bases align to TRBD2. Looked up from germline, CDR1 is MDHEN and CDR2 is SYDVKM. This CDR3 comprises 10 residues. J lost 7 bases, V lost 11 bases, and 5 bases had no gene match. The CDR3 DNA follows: TGTGCCTCCAGAGCGGGGGAGCAGTACTTC. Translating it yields CASRAGEQYF.

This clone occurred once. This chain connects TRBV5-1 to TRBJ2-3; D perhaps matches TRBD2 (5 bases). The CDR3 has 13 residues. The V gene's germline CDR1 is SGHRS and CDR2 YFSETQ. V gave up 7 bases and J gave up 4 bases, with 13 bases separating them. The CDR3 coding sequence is TGCGCCAGCGGGGAGTTGGTCGCAGATACGCAGTATTTT. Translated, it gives CASGELVADTQYF.

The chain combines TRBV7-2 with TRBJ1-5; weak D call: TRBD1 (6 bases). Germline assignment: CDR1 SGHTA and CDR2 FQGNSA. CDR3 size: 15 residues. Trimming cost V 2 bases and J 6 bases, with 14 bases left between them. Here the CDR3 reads CASSLLGGRVQPQHF. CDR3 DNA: TGTGCCAGCAGCTTACTTGGGGGGCGGGTTCAGCCCCAGCATTTT.

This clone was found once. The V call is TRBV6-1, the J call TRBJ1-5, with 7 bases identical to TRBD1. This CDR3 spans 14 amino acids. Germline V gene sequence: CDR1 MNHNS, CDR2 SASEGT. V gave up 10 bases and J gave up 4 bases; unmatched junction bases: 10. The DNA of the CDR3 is TGTGCCATCTCAGGGACAGTTCAAAATCAGCCCCAGCATTTT. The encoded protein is CAISGTVQNQPQHF.

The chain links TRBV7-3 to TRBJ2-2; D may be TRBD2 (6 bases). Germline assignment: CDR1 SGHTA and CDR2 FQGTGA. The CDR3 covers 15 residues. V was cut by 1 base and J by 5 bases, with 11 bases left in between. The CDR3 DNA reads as TGTGCCAGCAGCTTAAGAGGTGCGGGGACCGGGGAGCTGTTTTTT. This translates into CASSLRGAGTGELFF.

CDR3 sequence: CASSTRGGIYEQYF. CDR3 coding DNA: TGTGCCAGCAGTACAAGGGGGGGGATTTACGAGCAGTACTTC. The genes are TRBV2 and TRBJ2-7; the D gene is possibly TRBD2 (7 bases). Germline assignment: CDR1 SNHLY and CDR2 FYNNEI. Trimming shortened V by 5 bases and J by 4 bases, and 15 bases separated the two germline ends. CDR3 length: 14 amino acids.

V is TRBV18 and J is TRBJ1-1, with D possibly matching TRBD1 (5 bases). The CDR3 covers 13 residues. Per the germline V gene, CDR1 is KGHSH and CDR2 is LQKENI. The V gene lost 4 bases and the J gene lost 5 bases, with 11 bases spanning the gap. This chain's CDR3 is CASSLKKGTEAFF. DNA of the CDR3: TGTGCCAGCTCACTGAAGAAGGGGACTGAAGCTTTCTTT.

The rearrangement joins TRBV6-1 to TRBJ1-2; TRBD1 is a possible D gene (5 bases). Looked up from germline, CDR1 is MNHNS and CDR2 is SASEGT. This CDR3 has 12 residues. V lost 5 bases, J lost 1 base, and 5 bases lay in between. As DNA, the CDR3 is TGTGCCAGCAGTCAGGGTAACTATGGCTACACCTTC. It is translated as CASSQGNYGYTF.

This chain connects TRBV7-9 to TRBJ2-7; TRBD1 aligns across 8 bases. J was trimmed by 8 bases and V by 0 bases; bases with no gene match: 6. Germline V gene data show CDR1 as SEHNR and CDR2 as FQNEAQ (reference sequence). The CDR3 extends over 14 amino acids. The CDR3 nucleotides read TGTGCCAGCAGCTTAGCGACAGGGGCCTGGCAGCAGTACTTC. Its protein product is CASSLATGAWQQYF.

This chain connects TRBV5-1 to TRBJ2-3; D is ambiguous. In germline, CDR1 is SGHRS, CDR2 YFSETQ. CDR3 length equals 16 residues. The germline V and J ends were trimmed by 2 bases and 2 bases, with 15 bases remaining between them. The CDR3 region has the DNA TGCGCCAGCAGCTTCTTGACCCTAAAGGACACAGATACGCAGTATTTT. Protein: CASSFLTLKDTDTQYF. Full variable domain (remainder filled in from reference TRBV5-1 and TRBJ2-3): KAGVTQTPRYLIKTRGQQVTLSCSPISGHRSVSWYQQTPGQGLQFLFEYFSETQRNKGNFPGRFSGRQFSNSRSEMNVSTLELGDSALYLCASSFLTLKDTDTQYFGPGTRLTVL.

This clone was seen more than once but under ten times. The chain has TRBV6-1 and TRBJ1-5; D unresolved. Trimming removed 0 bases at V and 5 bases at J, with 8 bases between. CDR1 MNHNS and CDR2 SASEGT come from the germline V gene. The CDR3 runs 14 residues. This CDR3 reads CASSEATAYQPQHF. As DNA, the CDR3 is TGTGCCAGCAGTGAAGCTACAGCGTATCAGCCCCAGCATTTT.

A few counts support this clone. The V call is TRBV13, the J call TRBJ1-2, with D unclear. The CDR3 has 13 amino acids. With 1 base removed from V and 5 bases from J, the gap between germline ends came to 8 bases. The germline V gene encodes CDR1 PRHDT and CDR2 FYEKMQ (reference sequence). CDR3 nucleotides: TGTGCCAGCAGCTTAGTGTCTTCATATGGCTACACCTTC. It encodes CASSLVSSYGYTF.

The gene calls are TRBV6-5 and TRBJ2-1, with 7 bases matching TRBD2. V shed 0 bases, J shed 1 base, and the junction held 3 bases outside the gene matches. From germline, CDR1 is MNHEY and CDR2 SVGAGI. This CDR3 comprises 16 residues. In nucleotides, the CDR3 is TGTGCCAGCAGTTACTCCTGGACTAGGTCCTACAATGAGCAGTTCTTC. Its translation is CASSYSWTRSYNEQFF.

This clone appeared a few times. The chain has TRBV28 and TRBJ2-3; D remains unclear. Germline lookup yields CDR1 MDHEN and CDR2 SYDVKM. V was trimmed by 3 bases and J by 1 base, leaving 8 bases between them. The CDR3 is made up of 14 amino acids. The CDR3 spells CASSFDGRTDTQYF. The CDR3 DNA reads TGTGCCAGCAGTTTCGACGGCCGCACAGATACGCAGTATTTT.

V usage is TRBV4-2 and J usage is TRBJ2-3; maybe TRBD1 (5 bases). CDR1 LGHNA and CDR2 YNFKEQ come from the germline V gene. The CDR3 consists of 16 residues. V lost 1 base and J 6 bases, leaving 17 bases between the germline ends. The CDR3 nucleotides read TGTGCCAGCAGCCAAGGGGCAGGGCAAATATCTGATACGCAGTATTTT. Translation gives CASSQGAGQISDTQYF.

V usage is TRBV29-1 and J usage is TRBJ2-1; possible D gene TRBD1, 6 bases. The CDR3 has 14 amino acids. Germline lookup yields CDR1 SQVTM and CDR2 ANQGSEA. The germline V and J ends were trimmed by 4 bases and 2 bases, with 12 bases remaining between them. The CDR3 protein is CSVARDITYNEQFF. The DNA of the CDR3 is TGCAGCGTTGCCCGGGACATAACCTACAATGAGCAGTTCTTC.

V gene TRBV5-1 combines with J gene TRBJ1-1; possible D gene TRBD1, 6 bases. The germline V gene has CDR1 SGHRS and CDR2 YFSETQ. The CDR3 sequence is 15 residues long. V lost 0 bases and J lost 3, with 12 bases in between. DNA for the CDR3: TGCGCCAGCAGCTTGGAAAGGCCAGGGGACACTGAAGCTTTCTTT. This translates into CASSLERPGDTEAFF.

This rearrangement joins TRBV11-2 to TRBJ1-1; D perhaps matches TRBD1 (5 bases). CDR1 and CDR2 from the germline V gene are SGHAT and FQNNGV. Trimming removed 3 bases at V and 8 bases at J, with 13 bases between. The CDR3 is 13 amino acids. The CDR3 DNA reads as TGTGCCAGCAGCTTTTCAGGACAAGACGAAGCTTTCTTT. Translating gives CASSFSGQDEAFF.

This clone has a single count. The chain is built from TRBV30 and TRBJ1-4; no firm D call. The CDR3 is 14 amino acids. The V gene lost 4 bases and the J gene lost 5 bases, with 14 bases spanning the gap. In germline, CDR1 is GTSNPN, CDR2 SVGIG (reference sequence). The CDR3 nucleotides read TGTGCCTGGAATCGGGCCATCGGAAATGAAAAACTGTTTTTT. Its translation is CAWNRAIGNEKLFF. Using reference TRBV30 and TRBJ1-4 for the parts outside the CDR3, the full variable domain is SQTIHQWPATLVQPVGSPLSLECTVEGTSNPNLYWYRQAAGRGLQLLFYSVGIGQISSEVPQNLSASRPQDRQFILSSKKLLLSDSGFYLCAWNRAIGNEKLFFGSGTQLSVL.